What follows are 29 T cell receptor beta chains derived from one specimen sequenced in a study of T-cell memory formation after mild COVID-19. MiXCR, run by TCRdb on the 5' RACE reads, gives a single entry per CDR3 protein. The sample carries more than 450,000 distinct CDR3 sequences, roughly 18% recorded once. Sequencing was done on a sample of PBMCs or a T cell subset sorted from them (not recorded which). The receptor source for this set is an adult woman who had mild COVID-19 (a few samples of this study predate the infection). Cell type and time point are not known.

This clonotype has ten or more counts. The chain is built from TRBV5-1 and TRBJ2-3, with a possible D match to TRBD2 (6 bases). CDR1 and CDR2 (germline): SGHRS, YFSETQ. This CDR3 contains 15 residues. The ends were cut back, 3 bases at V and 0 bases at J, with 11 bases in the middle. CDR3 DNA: TGCGCCAGCAGCTGGGGCGGGGTAAGCACAGATACGCAGTATTTT. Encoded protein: CASSWGGVSTDTQYF.

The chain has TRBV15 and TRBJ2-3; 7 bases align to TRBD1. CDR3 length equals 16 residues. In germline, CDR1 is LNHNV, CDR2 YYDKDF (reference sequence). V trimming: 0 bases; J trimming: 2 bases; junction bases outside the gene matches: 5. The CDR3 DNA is TGTGCCACCAGCAGAGACCGGGACAGAACCACAGATACGCAGTATTTT. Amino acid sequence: CATSRDRDRTTDTQYF.

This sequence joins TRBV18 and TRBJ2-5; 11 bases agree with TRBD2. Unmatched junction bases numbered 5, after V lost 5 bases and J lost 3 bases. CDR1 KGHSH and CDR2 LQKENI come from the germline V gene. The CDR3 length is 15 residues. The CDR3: CASSELAGEEETQYF. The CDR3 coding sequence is TGTGCCAGCTCAGAACTAGCGGGAGAGGAAGAGACCCAGTACTTC.

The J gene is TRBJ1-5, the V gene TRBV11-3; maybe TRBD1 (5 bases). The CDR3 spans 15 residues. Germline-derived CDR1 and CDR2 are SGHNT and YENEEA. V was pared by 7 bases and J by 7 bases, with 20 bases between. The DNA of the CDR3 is TGTGCCAGCACCCCCTCGAACAGGTGGGAGCAGCCCCAGCATTTT. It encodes CASTPSNRWEQPQHF.

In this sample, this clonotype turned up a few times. The CDR3 sequence: CASRRPSHTGELFF. CDR3 in DNA: TGTGCCAGCAGGCGACCCAGCCACACCGGGGAGCTGTTTTTT. The V gene is TRBV9, the J gene TRBJ2-2; D is ambiguous. The germline gives CDR1 SGDLS, CDR2 YYNGEE. Trimming removed 5 bases at V and 3 bases at J, with 11 bases between. The CDR3 sequence is 14 residues long. Supplemented by reference TRBV9 and TRBJ2-2, the full variable domain reads DSGVTQTPKHLITATGQRVTLRCSPRSGDLSVYWYQQSLDQGLQFLIQYYNGEERAKGNILERFSAQQFPDLHSELNLSSLELGDSALYFCASRRPSHTGELFFGEGSRLTVL.

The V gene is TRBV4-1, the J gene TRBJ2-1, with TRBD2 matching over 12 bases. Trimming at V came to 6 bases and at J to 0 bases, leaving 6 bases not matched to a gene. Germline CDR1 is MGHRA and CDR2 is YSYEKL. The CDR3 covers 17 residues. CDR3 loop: CASRPGLAGSSYNEQFF. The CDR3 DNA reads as TGCGCCAGCAGACCTGGACTAGCGGGGAGCTCCTACAATGAGCAGTTCTTC.

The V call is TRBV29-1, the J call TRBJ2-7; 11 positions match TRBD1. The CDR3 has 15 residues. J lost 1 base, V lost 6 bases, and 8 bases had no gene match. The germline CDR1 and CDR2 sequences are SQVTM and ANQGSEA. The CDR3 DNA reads TGCAGCGTGGACATGGGACAGGGGGTTTCCTACGAGCAGTACTTC. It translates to CSVDMGQGVSYEQYF.

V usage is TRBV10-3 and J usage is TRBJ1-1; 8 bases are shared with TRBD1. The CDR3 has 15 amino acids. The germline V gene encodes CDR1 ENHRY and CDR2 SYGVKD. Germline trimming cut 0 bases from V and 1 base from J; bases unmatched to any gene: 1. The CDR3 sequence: CAISESTGANTEAFF. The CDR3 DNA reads TGTGCCATCAGTGAGTCGACAGGGGCGAACACTGAAGCTTTCTTT.

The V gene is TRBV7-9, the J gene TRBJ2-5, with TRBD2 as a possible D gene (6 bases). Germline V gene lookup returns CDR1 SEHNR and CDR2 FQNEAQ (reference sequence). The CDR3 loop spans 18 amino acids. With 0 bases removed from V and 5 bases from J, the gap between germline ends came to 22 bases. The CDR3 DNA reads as TGTGCCAGCAGCTTAGCGCGGAGGGTTGAGTTTGGGTCCGAGACCCAGTACTTC. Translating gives CASSLARRVEFGSETQYF.

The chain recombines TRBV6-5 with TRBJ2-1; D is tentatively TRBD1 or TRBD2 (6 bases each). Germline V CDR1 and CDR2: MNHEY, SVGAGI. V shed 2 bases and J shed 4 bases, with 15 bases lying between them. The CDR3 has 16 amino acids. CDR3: CASSYLRGRWYNEQFF. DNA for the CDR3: TGTGCCAGCAGTTACCTGAGGGGGAGGTGGTACAATGAGCAGTTCTTC.

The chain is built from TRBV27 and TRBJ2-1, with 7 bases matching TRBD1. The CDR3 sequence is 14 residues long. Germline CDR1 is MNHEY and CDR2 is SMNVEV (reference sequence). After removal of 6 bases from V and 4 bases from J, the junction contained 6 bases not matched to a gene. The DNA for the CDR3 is TGTGCCAGCAGGTTGACAGGGTCGTACAATGAGCAGTTCTTC. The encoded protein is CASRLTGSYNEQFF.

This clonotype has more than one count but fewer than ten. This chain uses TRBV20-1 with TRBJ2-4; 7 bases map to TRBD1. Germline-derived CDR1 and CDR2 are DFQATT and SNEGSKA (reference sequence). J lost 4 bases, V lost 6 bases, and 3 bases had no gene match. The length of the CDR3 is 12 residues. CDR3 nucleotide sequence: TGCAGTGCGGAGGACAGGAAAAACATTCAGTACTTC. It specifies CSAEDRKNIQYF.

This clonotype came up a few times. CDR3 in DNA: TGTGCCAGCTCACCGTCCCGGACAGGGATCTATGGCTACACCTTC. As protein: CASSPSRTGIYGYTF. The chain recombines TRBV18 with TRBJ1-2, with TRBD1 identical over 8 bases. The CDR3 is 15 residues long. The V gene end was trimmed by 3 bases and the J gene end by 4 bases; junction bases not matched to a gene: 7. Germline lookup yields CDR1 KGHSH and CDR2 LQKENI.

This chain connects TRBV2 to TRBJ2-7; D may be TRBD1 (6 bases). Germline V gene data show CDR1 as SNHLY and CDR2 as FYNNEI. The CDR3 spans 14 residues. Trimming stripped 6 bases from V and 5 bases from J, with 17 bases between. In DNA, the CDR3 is TGTGCCAGCAGGTCCACTCTCAGGGGCCACGAGCAGTACTTC. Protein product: CASRSTLRGHEQYF.

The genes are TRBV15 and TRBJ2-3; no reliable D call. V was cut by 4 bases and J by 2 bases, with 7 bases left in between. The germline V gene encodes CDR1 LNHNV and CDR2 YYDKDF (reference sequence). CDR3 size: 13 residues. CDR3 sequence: CATSIYTTDTQYF. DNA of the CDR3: TGTGCCACCAGCATCTACACCACAGATACGCAGTATTTT.

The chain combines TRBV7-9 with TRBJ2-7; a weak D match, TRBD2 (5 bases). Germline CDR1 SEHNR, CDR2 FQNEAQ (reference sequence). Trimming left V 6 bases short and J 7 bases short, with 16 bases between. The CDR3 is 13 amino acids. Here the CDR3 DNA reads TGTGCCAGCAGTGACGGGAACTACTTTGAGCAGTACTTC. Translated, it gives CASSDGNYFEQYF. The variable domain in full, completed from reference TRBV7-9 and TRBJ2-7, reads DTGVSQNPRHKITKRGQNVTFRCDPISEHNRLYWYRQTLGQGPEFLTYFQNEAQLEKSRLLSDRFSAERPKGSFSTLEIQRTEQGDSAMYLCASSDGNYFEQYFGPGTRLTVT.

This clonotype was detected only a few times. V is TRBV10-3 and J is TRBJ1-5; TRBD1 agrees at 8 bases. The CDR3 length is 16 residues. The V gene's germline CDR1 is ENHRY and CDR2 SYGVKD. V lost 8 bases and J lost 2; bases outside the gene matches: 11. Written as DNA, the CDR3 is TGTGCCATCGGGTCTCAGGGGGCGATGGGCAATCAGCCCCAGCATTTT. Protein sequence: CAIGSQGAMGNQPQHF.

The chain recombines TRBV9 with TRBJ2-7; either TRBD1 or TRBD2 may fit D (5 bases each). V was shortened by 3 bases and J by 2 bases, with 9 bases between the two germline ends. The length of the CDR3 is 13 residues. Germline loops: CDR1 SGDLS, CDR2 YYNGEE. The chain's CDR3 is CASSARGAYEQYF. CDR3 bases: TGTGCCAGCAGCGCACGAGGGGCCTACGAGCAGTACTTC.

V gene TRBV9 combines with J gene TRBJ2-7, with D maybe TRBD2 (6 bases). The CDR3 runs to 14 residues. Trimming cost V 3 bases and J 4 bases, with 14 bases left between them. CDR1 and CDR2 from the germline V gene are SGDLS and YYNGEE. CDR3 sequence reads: CASSATNSGYEQYF. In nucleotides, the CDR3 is TGTGCCAGCAGCGCGACAAATAGCGGATACGAGCAGTACTTC.

CDR3 bases: TGTGCCAGCAGCTTAGCATTCGGAGAGACCCAGTACTTC. Translated, it gives CASSLAFGETQYF. The chain joins TRBV7-9 to TRBJ2-5; D unresolved. Trimming left V 0 bases short and J 4 bases short, with 6 bases between. The CDR3 has 13 residues. CDR1 and CDR2 (germline): SEHNR, FQNEAQ (reference sequence).

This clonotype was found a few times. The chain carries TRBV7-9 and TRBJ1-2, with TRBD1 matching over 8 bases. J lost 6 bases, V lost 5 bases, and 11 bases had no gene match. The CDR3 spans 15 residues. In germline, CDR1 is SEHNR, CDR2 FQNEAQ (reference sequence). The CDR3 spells CASSLPDRVLHGYTF. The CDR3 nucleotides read TGTGCCAGCAGCCTTCCGGACAGGGTTCTTCATGGCTACACCTTC. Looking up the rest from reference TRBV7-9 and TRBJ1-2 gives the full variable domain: DTGVSQNPRHKITKRGQNVTFRCDPISEHNRLYWYRQTLGQGPEFLTYFQNEAQLEKSRLLSDRFSAERPKGSFSTLEIQRTEQGDSAMYLCASSLPDRVLHGYTFGSGTRLTVV.

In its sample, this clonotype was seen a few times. CDR3 DNA sequence: TGTGCCAGCAGGCAGGGAGGGTACTACGAGCAGTACTTC. As protein: CASRQGGYYEQYF. V usage is TRBV25-1 and J usage is TRBJ2-7; TRBD2 matches 7 bases. Germline CDR1 MGHDK, CDR2 SYGVNS. CDR3 length: 13 amino acids. After removal of 6 bases from V and 3 bases from J, the junction contained 5 bases not matched to a gene.

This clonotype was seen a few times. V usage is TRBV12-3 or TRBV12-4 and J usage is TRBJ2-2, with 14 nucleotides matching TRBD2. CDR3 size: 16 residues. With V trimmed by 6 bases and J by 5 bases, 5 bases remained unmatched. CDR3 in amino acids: CASRRTSGRRTGELFF. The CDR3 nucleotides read TGTGCCAGCAGAAGGACTAGCGGGAGGCGGACCGGGGAGCTGTTTTTT.

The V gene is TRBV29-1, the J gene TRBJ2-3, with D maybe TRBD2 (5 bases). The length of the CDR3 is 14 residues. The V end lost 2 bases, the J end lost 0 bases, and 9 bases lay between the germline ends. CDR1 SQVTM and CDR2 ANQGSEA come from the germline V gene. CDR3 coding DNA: TGCAGCGTTGAACGGCGACTAAGCACAGATACGCAGTATTTT. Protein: CSVERRLSTDTQYF.

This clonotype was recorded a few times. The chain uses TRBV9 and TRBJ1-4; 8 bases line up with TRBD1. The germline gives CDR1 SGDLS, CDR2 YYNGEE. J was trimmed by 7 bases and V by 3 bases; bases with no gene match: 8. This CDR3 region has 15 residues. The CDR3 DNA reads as TGTGCCAGCAGCGCAGGACAGGGTTTTCGTGAAAAACTGTTTTTT. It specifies CASSAGQGFREKLFF. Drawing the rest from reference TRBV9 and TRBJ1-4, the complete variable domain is DSGVTQTPKHLITATGQRVTLRCSPRSGDLSVYWYQQSLDQGLQFLIQYYNGEERAKGNILERFSAQQFPDLHSELNLSSLELGDSALYFCASSAGQGFREKLFFGSGTQLSVL.

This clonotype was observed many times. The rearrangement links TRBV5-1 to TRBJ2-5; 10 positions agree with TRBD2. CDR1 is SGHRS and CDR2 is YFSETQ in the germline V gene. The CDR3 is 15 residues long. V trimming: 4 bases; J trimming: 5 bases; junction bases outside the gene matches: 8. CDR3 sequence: CASSVTSGLAETQYF. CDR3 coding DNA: TGCGCCAGCAGCGTAACCTCGGGACTAGCGGAGACCCAGTACTTC.

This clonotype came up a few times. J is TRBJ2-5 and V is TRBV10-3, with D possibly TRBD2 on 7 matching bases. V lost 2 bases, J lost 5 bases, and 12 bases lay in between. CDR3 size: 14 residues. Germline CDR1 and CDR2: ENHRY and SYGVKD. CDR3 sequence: CAISEKGGAETQYF. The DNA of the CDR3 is TGTGCCATCAGTGAGAAGGGGGGGGCGGAGACCCAGTACTTC.

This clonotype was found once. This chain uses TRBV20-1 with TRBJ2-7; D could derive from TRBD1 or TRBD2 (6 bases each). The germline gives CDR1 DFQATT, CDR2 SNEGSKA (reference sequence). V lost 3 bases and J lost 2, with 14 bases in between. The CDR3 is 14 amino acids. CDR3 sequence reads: CSARSGGTTYEQYF. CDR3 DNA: TGCAGTGCTAGGTCCGGCGGGACAACCTACGAGCAGTACTTC.

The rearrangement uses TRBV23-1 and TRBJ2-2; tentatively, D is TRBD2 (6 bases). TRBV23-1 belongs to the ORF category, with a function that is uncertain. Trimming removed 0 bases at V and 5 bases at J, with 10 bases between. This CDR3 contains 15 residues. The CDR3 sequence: CASSQSVGGTGELFF. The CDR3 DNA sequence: TGCGCCAGCAGTCAATCGGTGGGGGGAACCGGGGAGCTGTTTTTT.